Below, one T cell receptor (beta chain) is given with its context. This entry belongs to a study of blood T cell repertoires in COVID-19. The V and J ends lost 6 bases and 1 base respectively, with 14 bases between them. CDR1 is WSHSY, CDR2 SAAADI, per germline. The length of the CDR3 is 15 residues. Profiled with immunoSEQ multiplex PCR; TCRdb holds only in-frame clones, not every one. Of roughly 150,000 clones in the sample, over 75% were seen once. The rearrangement joins TRBV10-2 to TRBJ2-3; D may be TRBD1 (5 bases). The sample consisted of peripheral blood. The TCR originated in a man between 65 and 85 years old with acute or convalescent COVID-19. CDR3 nucleotide sequence: TGCGCCAGCAGGGACACGCAACTTGGCACAGATACGCAGTATTTT. It encodes CASRDTQLGTDTQYF.